One and the same sample provided the 17 T cell receptor beta chains below, sequenced in a study of HIV-infected patients and healthy controls (dated by TCRdb to between 2013 and 2015). Libraries came from 5' RACE. TCRdb lists the instrument as Illumina MiSeq. TCRdb handled the public reads itself, with Q25 trimming in fastp and clone calling in MiXCR, and kept productive beta chains. All rows with the same CDR3 protein become a single entry with the most common DNA and genes. This sample lists tens of thousands of distinct CDR3 sequences; approximately 21% were detected once. The ten largest clones represent about 1.3% of the sample. The sample was CD4+ T cells from blood. Every receptor here comes from a human donor in good health.

This clonotype was counted between two and nine times. This chain joins TRBV4-1 and TRBJ1-5; D call uncertain. The CDR3 totals 15 residues. The germline V and J ends were trimmed by 4 bases and 4 bases, with 14 bases remaining between them. Per the germline V gene, CDR1 is MGHRA and CDR2 is YSYEKL. CDR3 amino acids: CASSLPPPRNQPQHF. In DNA, the CDR3 is TGCGCCAGCAGCCTCCCCCCCCCCAGGAATCAGCCCCAGCATTTT.

This clonotype was counted between two and nine times. This sequence joins TRBV27 and TRBJ2-7, with D unresolved. The CDR3 loop spans 14 amino acids. The germline gives CDR1 MNHEY, CDR2 SMNVEV (reference sequence). V was trimmed by 4 bases and J by 3 bases, leaving 13 bases between them. Here the CDR3 reads CASSSKRSHYEQYF. The CDR3 coding sequence is TGTGCCAGCAGTTCAAAAAGAAGCCACTACGAGCAGTACTTC.

V is TRBV12-3 or TRBV12-4 and J is TRBJ2-2, with a weak D call TRBD1 (6 bases). The V end was cut by 4 bases, the J end by 1 base, with 10 bases between. This CDR3 spans 15 amino acids. The CDR3 DNA follows: TGTGCCAGCAGTTACGTCAGGGGGAACACCGGGGAGCTGTTTTTT. As protein: CASSYVRGNTGELFF.

This clonotype was seen only a few times. CDR3 loop: CASADSDSNQPQHF. The DNA of the CDR3 is TGTGCCAGCGCCGACAGCGATAGCAATCAGCCCCAGCATTTT. This chain joins TRBV2 and TRBJ1-5, with TRBD1 as a possible D gene (5 bases). Trimming took off 8 bases at V and 0 bases at J, with 11 bases between the two ends. This CDR3 is built from 14 residues. The germline V gene has CDR1 SNHLY and CDR2 FYNNEI.

By share of the sample, this clonotype is medium-sized. The V gene is TRBV30, the J gene TRBJ2-7; D gene unclear. The V end lost 2 bases, the J end lost 4 bases, and 15 bases lay between the germline ends. The CDR3 has 14 amino acids. Germline V gene data show CDR1 as GTSNPN and CDR2 as SVGIG (reference sequence). The CDR3 region has the DNA TGTGCCTGGAGTAGCCCCATGCCGGTATACGAGCAGTACTTC. It yields the protein CAWSSPMPVYEQYF. Combining the CDR3 with reference TRBV30 and TRBJ2-7 gives the whole variable domain SQTIHQWPATLVQPVGSPLSLECTVEGTSNPNLYWYRQAAGRGLQLLFYSVGIGQISSEVPQNLSASRPQDRQFILSSKKLLLSDSGFYLCAWSSPMPVYEQYFGPGTRLTVT.

With respect to this clonotype: A single base separates this from a much larger clone, so it may be a read error. The V gene is TRBV5-1, the J gene TRBJ1-1; no definite D call. This CDR3 is 14 amino acids long. CDR1 is SGHRS and CDR2 is YFSETQ in the germline V gene. CDR3 loop: CAGRRGDTNTEAFF. In DNA, the CDR3 is TGCGCCGGCAGAAGAGGTGACACGAACACTGAAGCTTTCTTT.

This clonotype was counted many times. J is TRBJ1-5 and V is TRBV12-3 or TRBV12-4; D unclear. The ends were cut back, 5 bases at V and 2 bases at J, with 13 bases in the middle. The CDR3 length is 15 residues. The CDR3 sequence is CASSPRVRGNQPQHF. The CDR3 DNA reads as TGTGCCAGCAGTCCCCGGGTGAGAGGCAATCAGCCCCAGCATTTT.

This clonotype came up a few times. V and J are TRBV19 and TRBJ1-5; D is uncertain. Germline V lookup: CDR1 LNHDA, CDR2 SQIVND (reference sequence). The CDR3 extends over 17 amino acids. V lost 2 bases, J lost 4 bases, and 18 bases lay in between. The CDR3 DNA reads TGTGCCAGTAGTATACACGGGAGGCTGGGCGGAAATCAGCCCCAGCATTTT. Its translation: CASSIHGRLGGNQPQHF.

This clonotype was seen repeatedly, ten times or more. This chain joins TRBV9 and TRBJ1-4; D might be TRBD1 (5 bases). Germline V CDR1 and CDR2: SGDLS, YYNGEE. The CDR3 is 13 amino acids. V shed 3 bases and J shed 7 bases, with 10 bases lying between them. The CDR3 sequence is CASSAGQFEKLFF. DNA of the CDR3: TGTGCCAGCAGCGCAGGACAATTTGAAAAACTGTTTTTT.

This clonotype was counted between two and nine times. CDR3 amino acids: CASSLEGHPYEQYF. For the CDR3, the DNA is TGCGCCAGCAGCTTGGAGGGACACCCCTACGAGCAGTACTTC. The gene calls are TRBV5-1 and TRBJ2-7, with a weak D call TRBD1 (6 bases). Trimming stripped 0 bases from V and 2 bases from J, with 9 bases between. Germline V gene data show CDR1 as SGHRS and CDR2 as YFSETQ. This CDR3 region has 14 residues.

The chain recombines TRBV5-1 with TRBJ2-2; D not certain. The CDR3 sequence is 17 residues long. Germline CDR1 SGHRS, CDR2 YFSETQ. Between the trimmed V and J ends, which lost 0 bases and 3 bases, there was a span of 15 bases. In nucleotides, the CDR3 is TGCGCCAGCAGCTTGGCGAGTGTGGGGTTTGACACCGGGGAGCTGTTTTTT. Encoded protein: CASSLASVGFDTGELFF.

This clonotype was picked up a small number of times. The V gene is TRBV10-3, the J gene TRBJ1-2; possible D gene TRBD1, 5 bases. The V end was cut by 7 bases, the J end by 8 bases, with 14 bases between. CDR1 is ENHRY and CDR2 is SYGVKD in the germline V gene. This CDR3 is built from 12 residues. For the CDR3, the DNA is TGTGCCATCACACCAGACGGGGGAGGCTACACCTTC. The encoded protein is CAITPDGGGYTF.

This clonotype was picked up many times. The chain couples TRBV5-1 to TRBJ2-5; D ambiguous. Trimming cost V 4 bases and J 2 bases, with 24 bases left between them. The CDR3 is made up of 18 amino acids. Per the germline V gene, CDR1 is SGHRS and CDR2 is YFSETQ. The CDR3 protein is CASSRQSSSTVTQETQYF. The CDR3 DNA reads TGCGCCAGCAGCCGGCAGTCCAGCTCCACCGTAACACAAGAGACCCAGTACTTC. Combining the CDR3 with reference TRBV5-1 and TRBJ2-5 gives the whole variable domain KAGVTQTPRYLIKTRGQQVTLSCSPISGHRSVSWYQQTPGQGLQFLFEYFSETQRNKGNFPGRFSGRQFSNSRSEMNVSTLELGDSALYLCASSRQSSSTVTQETQYFGPGTRLLVL.

The rearrangement links TRBV12-3 or TRBV12-4 to TRBJ2-1; D gene uncertain. Trimming left V 5 bases short and J 4 bases short, with 9 bases between. This CDR3 has 13 amino acids. CDR3 DNA: TGTGCCAGCAGTGATTCGAGGTACAATGAGCAGTTCTTC. Its protein is CASSDSRYNEQFF.

The gene calls are TRBV5-4 and TRBJ1-3, with D possibly TRBD1 on 5 matching bases. The V end was cut by 4 bases, the J end by 0 bases, with 20 bases between. The CDR3 has 18 amino acids. Germline CDR1 is SGHNT and CDR2 is YYREEE (reference sequence). Here the CDR3 reads CASSPGGTGPLSGNTIYF. CDR3 DNA sequence: TGTGCCAGCAGCCCGGGGGGGACCGGGCCGCTCTCTGGAAACACCATATATTTT.

V is TRBV29-1 and J is TRBJ2-7; 8 positions match TRBD1. Germline CDR1 and CDR2: SQVTM and ANQGSEA. The ends lost 6 bases at V and 3 bases at J; junction bases unmatched: 4. This CDR3 has 12 amino acids. The CDR3 sequence is CSVTGASYEQYF. CDR3 in DNA: TGCAGCGTGACAGGGGCGAGCTACGAGCAGTACTTC.

The rearrangement joins TRBV27 to TRBJ2-1; 11 nucleotides agree with TRBD2. Germline V gene data show CDR1 as MNHEY and CDR2 as SMNVEV (reference sequence). This CDR3 has 16 amino acids. The V and J ends lost 5 bases and 7 bases, in that order; junction bases with no gene match: 10. The CDR3 region is CASSPFTSGRDNEQFF. The CDR3 region has the DNA TGTGCCAGCAGTCCCTTTACTAGCGGGAGAGATAATGAGCAGTTCTTC.